Listed below are T cell receptor beta chains from one sample, sequenced in a study of identical twins. Each CDR3 protein is one row after TCRdb ran MiXCR on the 5' RACE reads. The sample shows 500,000 to 550,000 distinct CDR3 sequences, about 20% of them seen only once. The sample was also linked to a second study, of yellow fever vaccine responses in identical twins.

The sequenced sample was CD4+ T cells sorted from blood. The source is a woman between 18 and 29 years old in good health. Each CDR3 is given with its conserved first and last residue. Fields, in order: clone size, V gene, D gene, J gene, CDR3 DNA, CDR3 protein. A D gene is named only where the DNA matches it firmly. Not every row has a clone size; where given, it reads once, few, many or a size class.

clone size: NA; V gene: TRBV10-3; D gene: TRBD2; J gene: TRBJ2-7; CDR3 DNA: TGTGCCATCAGTGGCCTAGCGGGAGTCCACGAGCAGTACTTC; CDR3 protein: CAISGLAGVHEQYF
clone size: many; V gene: TRBV5-1; D gene: TRBD1; J gene: TRBJ1-6; CDR3 DNA: TGCGCCAGCAGCCGACCAGGGACAGGGGAAGGACCCCTCCACTTT; CDR3 protein: CASSRPGTGEGPLHF
clone size: NA; V gene: TRBV5-1; D gene: TRBD1; J gene: TRBJ2-1; CDR3 DNA: TGCGCCAGCAGCATACGGACAGGGCCTAACAATGAGCAGTTCTTC; CDR3 protein: CASSIRTGPNNEQFF
clone size: few; V gene: TRBV29-1; D gene: NA; J gene: TRBJ2-3; CDR3 DNA: TGCAGCGCCACAAGGGAAAGACGGTCAGATACGCAGTATTTT; CDR3 protein: CSATRERRSDTQYF
clone size: NA; V gene: TRBV12-3/TRBV12-4; D gene: NA; J gene: TRBJ2-7; CDR3 DNA: TGTGCCAGCAGTTTCGGCGGGAAGGTGAAATACGAGCAGTATTTC; CDR3 protein: CASSFGGKVKYEQYF
clone size: NA; V gene: TRBV3-1; D gene: NA; J gene: TRBJ1-1; CDR3 DNA: TGTGCCAGCAGAAAGGGGAGGGCTGAAGCTTTCTTT; CDR3 protein: CASRKGRAEAFF
clone size: NA; V gene: TRBV5-1; D gene: TRBD2; J gene: TRBJ2-3; CDR3 DNA: TGCGCCAGCAGCTATGGTGGCGGGGGATCCACAGATACGCAGTATTTT; CDR3 protein: CASSYGGGGSTDTQYF
clone size: NA; V gene: TRBV5-1; D gene: NA; J gene: TRBJ2-2; CDR3 DNA: TGCGCCAGCAGCTTGGGGTTTAGGTACGGGGAGCTGTTTTTT; CDR3 protein: CASSLGFRYGELFF
clone size: NA; V gene: TRBV5-1; D gene: NA; J gene: TRBJ1-2; CDR3 DNA: TGCGCCAGCAGCTTGGTTAGGGGAGACTATGGCTACACCTTC; CDR3 protein: CASSLVRGDYGYTF
clone size: NA; V gene: TRBV11-2; D gene: NA; J gene: TRBJ1-5; CDR3 DNA: TGTGCCAGCAGCCAATTAGGGGGGCAGGGTAATCAGCCCCAGCATTTT; CDR3 protein: CASSQLGGQGNQPQHF
clone size: NA; V gene: TRBV6-1; D gene: NA; J gene: TRBJ1-4; CDR3 DNA: TGTGCCAGCAGTGAAGTTGCTCTCATCCTTAATGAAAAACTGTTTTTT; CDR3 protein: CASSEVALILNEKLFF
clone size: many; V gene: TRBV15; D gene: TRBD1; J gene: TRBJ2-1; CDR3 DNA: TGTGCCACCAGCATAATGACAGGGGTGTTCAATGAGCAGTTCTTC; CDR3 protein: CATSIMTGVFNEQFF
clone size: NA; V gene: TRBV29-1; D gene: NA; J gene: TRBJ2-7; CDR3 DNA: TGCAGCGTTGTACAGGCAGGTACGACCTACGAGCAGTACTTC; CDR3 protein: CSVVQAGTTYEQYF
clone size: NA; V gene: TRBV15; D gene: NA; J gene: TRBJ2-3; CDR3 DNA: TGTGCCACCAGCAGAGATCGGGGTACGCAGTATTTT; CDR3 protein: CATSRDRGTQYF
clone size: NA; V gene: TRBV12-3/TRBV12-4; D gene: NA; J gene: TRBJ2-3; CDR3 DNA: TGTGCCAGCACCCGCATGCCAGATACGCAGTATTTT; CDR3 protein: CASTRMPDTQYF
clone size: few; V gene: TRBV12-3/TRBV12-4; D gene: NA; J gene: TRBJ1-1; CDR3 DNA: TGTGCCAGCAGTATGGACGAAAACACTGAAGCTTTCTTT; CDR3 protein: CASSMDENTEAFF
clone size: NA; V gene: TRBV15; D gene: NA; J gene: TRBJ2-3; CDR3 DNA: TGTGCCACCAGCAGAGTGGGCCCCGGTGTTTTCGCAGATACGCAGTATTTT; CDR3 protein: CATSRVGPGVFADTQYF
clone size: few; V gene: TRBV15; D gene: TRBD2; J gene: TRBJ2-1; CDR3 DNA: TGTGCCACCAGCAGAGTTTGGAGCGGGATGGAAAATGAGCAGTTCTTC; CDR3 protein: CATSRVWSGMENEQFF
clone size: NA; V gene: TRBV7-3; D gene: TRBD2; J gene: TRBJ2-1; CDR3 DNA: TGTGCCAGCAGCTTAATAGCTCCCTACCCCTCTAGCGGAGCCCTTTACAATGAGCAGTTCTTC; CDR3 protein: CASSLIAPYPSSGALYNEQFF
clone size: NA; V gene: TRBV24-1; D gene: NA; J gene: TRBJ2-6; CDR3 DNA: TGTGCCACCAGTTCCCCAGCTTCTGGGGCCAACGTCCTGACTTTC; CDR3 protein: CATSSPASGANVLTF
clone size: few; V gene: TRBV19; D gene: NA; J gene: TRBJ2-2; CDR3 DNA: TGTGCCAGTAGTTGGGGGCCGACGAACACCGGGGAGCTGTTTTTT; CDR3 protein: CASSWGPTNTGELFF
clone size: few; V gene: TRBV4-1; D gene: NA; J gene: TRBJ2-4; CDR3 DNA: TGCGCCAGCAGCCACGTCGGCCAGGAGAGGCACATTCAGTACTTC; CDR3 protein: CASSHVGQERHIQYF
clone size: few; V gene: TRBV3-1; D gene: TRBD1; J gene: TRBJ2-7; CDR3 DNA: TGTGCCAGCAGCCAAGGGACAGGGGCCTACCACGAGCAGTACTTC; CDR3 protein: CASSQGTGAYHEQYF
clone size: NA; V gene: TRBV7-2; D gene: NA; J gene: TRBJ2-7; CDR3 DNA: TGTGCCAGCAGCTTAGAAAGAGTTGGATCCTACGAGCAGTACTTC; CDR3 protein: CASSLERVGSYEQYF
clone size: once; V gene: TRBV7-9; D gene: NA; J gene: TRBJ1-2; CDR3 DNA: TGTGCCAGCAGCCCGCTGCAGGGCCTCTTCCTCTATGGCTACACCTTC; CDR3 protein: CASSPLQGLFLYGYTF
clone size: many; V gene: TRBV3-1; D gene: NA; J gene: TRBJ2-7; CDR3 DNA: TGTGCCAGCAGCCTAGCATCTGGTGAGCAGTACTTC; CDR3 protein: CASSLASGEQYF
clone size: few; V gene: TRBV10-3; D gene: NA; J gene: TRBJ1-4; CDR3 DNA: TGTGCCATCAGTGAGATCCTTAATGAAAAACTGTTTTTT; CDR3 protein: CAISEILNEKLFF
clone size: NA; V gene: TRBV5-6; D gene: TRBD2; J gene: TRBJ2-2; CDR3 DNA: TGTGCCAGCAGCTTACTGACTAGCGGGGGGGCGAACACCGGGGAGCTGTTTTTT; CDR3 protein: CASSLLTSGGANTGELFF
clone size: NA; V gene: TRBV4-1; D gene: NA; J gene: TRBJ1-2; CDR3 DNA: TGCGCCAGCAGCTTCCCCTCTTCGGGCTACACCTTC; CDR3 protein: CASSFPSSGYTF
clone size: few; V gene: TRBV7-9; D gene: NA; J gene: TRBJ2-7; CDR3 DNA: TGTGCCAGCAGCGACTTGCCGGGACCAAATGGGTACGAGCAGTACTTC; CDR3 protein: CASSDLPGPNGYEQYF
clone size: NA; V gene: TRBV28; D gene: NA; J gene: TRBJ2-7; CDR3 DNA: TGTGCCAGCGGGGTAATCTCCTACGAGCAGTACTTC; CDR3 protein: CASGVISYEQYF
clone size: few; V gene: TRBV9; D gene: TRBD2; J gene: TRBJ2-1; CDR3 DNA: TGTGCCAGCAGCGTAGCTACTAGCGTAGGCAATGAGCAGTTCTTC; CDR3 protein: CASSVATSVGNEQFF